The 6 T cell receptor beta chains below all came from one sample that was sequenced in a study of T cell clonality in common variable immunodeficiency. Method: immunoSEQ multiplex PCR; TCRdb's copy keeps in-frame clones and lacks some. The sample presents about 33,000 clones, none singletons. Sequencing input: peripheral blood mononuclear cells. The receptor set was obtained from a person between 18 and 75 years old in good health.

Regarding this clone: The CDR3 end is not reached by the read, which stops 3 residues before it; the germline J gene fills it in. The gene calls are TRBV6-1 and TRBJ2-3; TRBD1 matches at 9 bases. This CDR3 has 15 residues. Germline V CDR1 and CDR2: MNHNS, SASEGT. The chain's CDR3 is CASSEMGQGNQPQYF. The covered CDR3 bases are TGTGCCAGCAGCGAAATGGGACAGGGTAATCAGCCG.

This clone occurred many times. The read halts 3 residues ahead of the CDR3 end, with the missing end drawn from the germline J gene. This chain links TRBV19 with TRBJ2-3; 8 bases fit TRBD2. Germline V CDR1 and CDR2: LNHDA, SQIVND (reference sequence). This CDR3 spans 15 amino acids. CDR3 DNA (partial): TGTGCCAGTAGTATAGGCGGGGGGATTCCCCGGGCG. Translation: CASSIGGGIPRA. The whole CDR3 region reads CASSIGGGIPRAQYF. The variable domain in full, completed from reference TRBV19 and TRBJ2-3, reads DGGITQSPKYLFRKEGQNVTLSCEQNLNHDAMYWYRQDPGQGLRLIYYSQIVNDFQKGDIAEGYSVSREKKESFPLTVTSAQKNPTAFYLCASSIGGGIPRAQYFGPGTRLTVL.

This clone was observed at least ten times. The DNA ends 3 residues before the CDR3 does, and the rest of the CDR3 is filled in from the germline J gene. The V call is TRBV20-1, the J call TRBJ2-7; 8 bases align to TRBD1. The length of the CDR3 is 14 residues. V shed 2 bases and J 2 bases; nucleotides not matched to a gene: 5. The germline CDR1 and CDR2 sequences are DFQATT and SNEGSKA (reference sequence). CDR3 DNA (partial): TGCAGTGCTAGAAGACAGGGGATCGCCTACGAG. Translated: CSARRQGIAYE. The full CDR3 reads CSARRQGIAYEQYF.

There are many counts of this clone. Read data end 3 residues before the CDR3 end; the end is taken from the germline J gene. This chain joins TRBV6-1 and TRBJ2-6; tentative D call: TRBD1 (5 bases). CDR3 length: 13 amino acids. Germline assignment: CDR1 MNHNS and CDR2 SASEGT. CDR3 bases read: TGTGCCAGCAGTGAAGTTCAGGGTCGGGTC. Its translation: CASSEVQGRV. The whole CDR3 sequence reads CASSEVQGRVLTF.

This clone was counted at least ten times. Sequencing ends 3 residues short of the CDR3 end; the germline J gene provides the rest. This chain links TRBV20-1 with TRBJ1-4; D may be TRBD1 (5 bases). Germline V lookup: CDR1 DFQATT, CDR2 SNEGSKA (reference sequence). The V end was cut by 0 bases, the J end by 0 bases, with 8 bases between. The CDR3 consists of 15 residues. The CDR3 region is CSAREGAATNEKLFF. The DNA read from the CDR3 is TGCAGTGCTAGAGAAGGGGCCGCAACTAATGAAAAA.

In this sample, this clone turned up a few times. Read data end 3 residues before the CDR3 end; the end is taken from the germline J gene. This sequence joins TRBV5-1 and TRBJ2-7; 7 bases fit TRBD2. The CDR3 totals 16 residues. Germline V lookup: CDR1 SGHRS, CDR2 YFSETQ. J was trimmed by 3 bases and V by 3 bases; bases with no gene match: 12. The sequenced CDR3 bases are TGCGCCAGCAGCTGGGGGGACTCGGCGGGAGTCTACGAG. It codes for CASSWGDSAGVYE. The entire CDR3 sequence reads CASSWGDSAGVYEQYF.